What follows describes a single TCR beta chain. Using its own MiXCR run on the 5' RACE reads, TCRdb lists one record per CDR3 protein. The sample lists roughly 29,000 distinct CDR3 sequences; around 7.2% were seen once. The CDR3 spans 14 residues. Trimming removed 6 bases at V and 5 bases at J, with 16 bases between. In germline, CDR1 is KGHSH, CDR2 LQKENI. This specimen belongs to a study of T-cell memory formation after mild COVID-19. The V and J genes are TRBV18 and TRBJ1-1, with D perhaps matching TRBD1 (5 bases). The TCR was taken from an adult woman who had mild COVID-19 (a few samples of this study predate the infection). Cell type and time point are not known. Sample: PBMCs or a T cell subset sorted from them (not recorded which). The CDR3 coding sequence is TGTGCCAGCTCGAATCAGGGATATGGGACTGAAGCTTTCTTT. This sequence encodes CASSNQGYGTEAFF.